This T cell receptor beta chain stems from a study of blood T cell repertoires in COVID-19. Study details: Donors in the United States, Italy and Spain gave samples during acute or convalescent COVID-19. PBMCs, B-cell-depleted T cells, or T cells were the source of the cDNA or gDNA that made up the material.

V lost 4 bases and J lost 0, with 12 bases in between. Germline CDR1 and CDR2: MRHNA and SNTAGT. The CDR3 length is 15 residues. This clone was seen a single time. In the original processing: How many nucleated cells were present was estimated from reference gene primer amplification. Only in-frame clones appear in the TCRdb table, and some are missing; sequencing was by immunoSEQ multiplex PCR. Clone size and the V and J calls come from that table; the DNA yielded D and trimming. The table includes fewer than 200,000 clones, roughly four fifths detected once. The sequenced sample consisted of peripheral blood. The chain links TRBV6-4 to TRBJ2-5; no clear D gene. This clonotype was obtained from a human donor in a cohort sampled during active COVID-19. The CDR3 is CASSAGVADQETQYF. CDR3 nucleotide sequence: TGTGCCAGCAGTGCTGGAGTGGCCGACCAAGAGACCCAGTACTTC.